This T cell receptor beta chain is drawn from a study of sequential checkpoint blockade in melanoma. Clones were sequenced by immunoSEQ multiplex PCR, and TCRdb holds only the in-frame ones, with some missing. The data show 2,400 or so clones, with roughly a fifth seen just once and 16% held by the top ten. In this sample, this clone turned up many times. The treatment here: randomized to nivolumab then ipilimumab (arm A) or the reverse (arm B). Germline V CDR1 and CDR2: SGHVT, SQSDAQ. Trimming left V 5 bases short and J 0 bases short, with 7 bases between. The CDR3 has 13 amino acids. The gene calls are TRBV7-4 and TRBJ1-2; D unclear. This material consisted of tumor tissue (inferred from file names), taken from a patient given nivolumab and ipilimumab in sequence. The TCR originated in a human donor with melanoma. The CDR3 DNA is TGTGCCAGCAGCGCGGGAACTAACTATGGCTACACCTTC. Protein: CASSAGTNYGYTF.